This T cell receptor beta chain comes out of a study of blood T cell repertoires in COVID-19. For the study at large: Samples of COVID-19 (acute and convalescent) were obtained from the United States, Italy and Spain. Sample material is recorded as cDNA or gDNA derived from T cells, B-cell-depleted T cells, or PBMCs.

Per the original methods: Amplifying reference gene primers gave estimates of nucleated cell counts. Clones were read by immunoSEQ multiplex PCR, and TCRdb kept only the in-frame ones, dropping some. The V and J calls and the clone size are those of that table, but D and trimming were determined from the DNA. The sample records hundreds of thousands of clones, about 89% being singletons. Germline CDR1 LGHDT, CDR2 YNNKEL (reference sequence). CDR3 length: 14 amino acids. The ends were cut back, 5 bases at V and 0 bases at J, with 10 bases in the middle. Sequencing used peripheral blood. V and J are TRBV3-1 (or the pseudogene TRBV3-2) and TRBJ1-1; D perhaps matches TRBD1 (5 bases). The sequence derives from a woman younger than 45 with acute or convalescent COVID-19. The CDR3 region has the DNA TGTGCCAGCAGCTACAGACAGATGAACACTGAAGCTTTCTTT. Its protein product is CASSYRQMNTEAFF.